One and the same sample provided the 25 T cell receptor beta chains below, sequenced in a study of blood T cell repertoires in COVID-19. Produced via immunoSEQ multiplex PCR; TCRdb's table is partial and in-frame only. There are 150,000 to 200,000 clones in the sample; around 86% occur only once, and around 8.6% lies in the top ten. Source material: peripheral blood. The receptors stem from a man aged 45-65 years with active or convalescent COVID-19.

The chain couples TRBV7-2 to TRBJ2-5; D gene unclear. This CDR3 has 13 amino acids. Trimming shortened V by 0 bases and J by 7 bases, and 9 bases separated the two germline ends. Germline CDR1 is SGHTA and CDR2 is FQGNSA. The CDR3 here is CASSLAAVGTQYF. For the CDR3, the DNA is TGTGCCAGCAGCTTAGCGGCGGTGGGGACCCAGTACTTC.

The chain employs TRBV3-1 (or the pseudogene TRBV3-2) and TRBJ1-5; 8 bases map to TRBD1. Losses at the gene ends were 4 bases for V and 7 bases for J; bases not matched to a gene: 9. Germline values: CDR1 LGHDT, CDR2 YNNKEL (reference sequence). This CDR3 comprises 15 residues. CDR3 coding DNA: TGTGCCAGCAGCCCACAGGGGGGGACAAGGCAGCCCCAGCATTTT. Translation gives CASSPQGGTRQPQHF.

The CDR3 spells CASSLKGTGGFMNTEAFF. CDR3 bases: TGTGCCAGCAGCTTAAAAGGGACAGGGGGTTTCATGAACACTGAAGCTTTCTTT. The V gene is TRBV11-2, the J gene TRBJ1-1; 11 nucleotides align to TRBD1. The V and J ends lost 2 bases and 0 bases, in that order; junction bases with no gene match: 8. In germline, CDR1 is SGHAT, CDR2 FQNNGV. This CDR3 has 18 amino acids.

The CDR3 reads CSASAGGTEAFF. CDR3 in DNA: TGCAGTGCTAGTGCAGGGGGCACTGAAGCTTTCTTT. The V and J genes are TRBV20-1 and TRBJ1-1; 7 bases agree with TRBD1. The CDR3 length is 12 residues. V gave up 3 bases and J gave up 4 bases; unmatched junction bases: 2. Germline CDR1 is DFQATT and CDR2 is SNEGSKA (reference sequence).

The chain has TRBV4-2 and TRBJ1-3; D is ambiguous. The CDR3 spans 16 residues. Trimming pared 3 bases from V and 0 bases from J, leaving 12 bases between. Germline loops: CDR1 LGHNA, CDR2 YNFKEQ. The CDR3 DNA reads TGTGCCAGCAGCCAGGAGCTTTCTTTCTCTGGAAACACCATATATTTT. It specifies CASSQELSFSGNTIYF.

The gene calls are TRBV7-2 and TRBJ2-7, with TRBD1 matching 7 bases. This CDR3 comprises 15 residues. V gave up 1 base and J gave up 4 bases; unmatched junction bases: 7. Germline-derived CDR1 and CDR2 are SGHTA and FQGNSA. This CDR3 is CASSLGAGGVYEQYF. DNA of the CDR3: TGTGCCAGCAGCTTAGGGGCAGGGGGTGTTTACGAGCAGTACTTC.

The rearrangement links TRBV7-6 to TRBJ2-7, with D possibly being TRBD1 (6 bases). Trimming pared 1 base from V and 7 bases from J, leaving 23 bases between. Germline loops: CDR1 SGHVS, CDR2 FNYEAQ. The CDR3 covers 17 residues. The CDR3 loop is CASSLGTPGTPSSEQYF. The CDR3 region has the DNA TGTGCCAGCAGCTTAGGCACCCCCGGGACACCCTCCTCTGAGCAGTACTTC.

The chain combines TRBV7-6 with TRBJ2-1, with 10 bases lining up with TRBD2. CDR3 length: 14 amino acids. The V gene's germline CDR1 is SGHVS and CDR2 FNYEAQ. J lost 8 bases, V lost 6 bases, and 7 bases had no gene match. DNA of the CDR3: TGTGCCAGCAGGGTCAGCGGGAGGGCACATGAGCAGTTCTTC. Translating it yields CASRVSGRAHEQFF.

This clone was seen a handful of times. The chain couples TRBV7-2 to TRBJ1-4, with unresolved D. With 4 bases removed from V and 0 bases from J, the gap between germline ends came to 12 bases. CDR3 length equals 16 residues. The germline CDR1 and CDR2 sequences are SGHTA and FQGNSA. This chain's CDR3 is CASSSPLATTNEKLFF. For the CDR3, the DNA is TGTGCCAGCAGCTCGCCCCTAGCAACAACTAATGAAAAACTGTTTTTT.

The genes are TRBV19 and TRBJ1-3; no firm D call. The ends were cut back, 2 bases at V and 2 bases at J, with 10 bases in the middle. CDR1 and CDR2 from the germline V gene are LNHDA and SQIVND (reference sequence). The CDR3 loop spans 15 amino acids. The DNA for the CDR3 is TGTGCCAGTAGTATACCCCTACCGGCTGGAAACACCATATATTTT. This encodes CASSIPLPAGNTIYF.

The CDR3 region is CASSGAGTGELFF. The DNA for the CDR3 is TGTGCCAGCAGTGGCGCGGGTACCGGGGAGCTGTTTTTT. The V and J genes are TRBV6-2 or TRBV6-3 and TRBJ2-2; maybe TRBD2 (5 bases). Deletions cut 5 bases from V and 5 bases from J, with 9 bases between. Germline V gene sequence: CDR1 MNHEY, CDR2 SVGEGT. This CDR3 is built from 13 residues.

This clone was seen only once. CDR3 sequence reads: CASSLGLAETQYF. The DNA for the CDR3 is TGTGCCAGCAGTTTGGGACTAGCTGAGACCCAGTACTTC. This chain joins TRBV7-7 and TRBJ2-5, with 9 bases matching TRBD2. The germline CDR1 and CDR2 sequences are SSHAT and FNYEAQ (reference sequence). After removal of 6 bases from V and 5 bases from J, the junction contained 4 bases not matched to a gene. This CDR3 has 13 amino acids. Filled out from reference TRBV7-7 and TRBJ2-5, the complete variable domain reads GAGVSQSPRYKVTKRGQDVTLRCDPISSHATLYWYQQALGQGPEFLTYFNYEAQPDKSGLPSDRFSAERPEGSISTLTIQRTEQRDSAMYRCASSLGLAETQYFGPGTRLLVL.

The DNA for the CDR3 is TGTGCCAGCACCCCTCGGGGGGTCCGCCACTTGGGCTACACCTTC. Its translation: CASTPRGVRHLGYTF. The chain combines TRBV6-5 with TRBJ1-2; TRBD1 might be the D (5 bases). The CDR3 spans 15 residues. The V end was cut by 7 bases, the J end by 8 bases, with 23 bases between. CDR1 and CDR2 (germline): MNHEY, SVGAGI.

This clone has only one observation. The V gene is TRBV3-1 (or the pseudogene TRBV3-2), the J gene TRBJ2-5; unclear D gene. V lost 4 bases and J lost 5, with 11 bases in between. CDR1 is LGHDT, CDR2 YNNKEL, per germline (reference sequence). This CDR3 has 13 amino acids. The CDR3 here is CASSRSEVETQYF. In DNA form, the CDR3 reads TGTGCCAGCAGCCGCAGCGAGGTTGAGACCCAGTACTTC.

The V and J genes are TRBV5-6 and TRBJ1-2, with D maybe TRBD1 (6 bases). V gave up 2 bases and J gave up 8 bases, with 13 bases separating them. The CDR3 contains 13 residues. The germline V gene encodes CDR1 SGHDT and CDR2 YYEEEE. In nucleotides, the CDR3 is TGTGCCAGCAGCTTTGTGGGGGCCGGGGGCTACACCTTC. Translated, it gives CASSFVGAGGYTF.

This clone was detected only once. The chain recombines TRBV18 with TRBJ2-2; no clear D gene. Germline lookup yields CDR1 KGHSH and CDR2 LQKENI. Between the trimmed V and J ends, which lost 4 bases and 7 bases, there was a span of 7 bases. CDR3 size: 12 residues. The CDR3 here is CASSLKLGELFF. In DNA form, the CDR3 reads TGTGCCAGCTCACTCAAGCTCGGGGAGCTGTTTTTT.

The CDR3 here is CASSYSKGEGQHF. In DNA, the CDR3 is TGTGCCAGCAGTTACTCGAAGGGGGAAGGGCAGCATTTT. This rearrangement joins TRBV6-5 to TRBJ1-5; tentative D call: TRBD1 (6 bases). Germline lookup yields CDR1 MNHEY and CDR2 SVGAGI. V gave up 0 bases and J gave up 13 bases, with 13 bases separating them. The CDR3 is made up of 13 amino acids.

This chain connects TRBV4-1 to TRBJ1-6; maybe TRBD1 (6 bases). In germline, CDR1 is MGHRA, CDR2 YSYEKL. Trimming pared 1 base from V and 8 bases from J, leaving 9 bases between. The CDR3 has 14 amino acids. The CDR3 spells CASSQVDRYSPLHF. Written as DNA, the CDR3 is TGCGCCAGCAGCCAAGTTGACAGGTATTCACCCCTCCACTTT.

The J gene is TRBJ2-7, the V gene TRBV5-6; 12 nucleotides align to TRBD1. Germline-derived CDR1 and CDR2 are SGHDT and YYEEEE. The CDR3 spans 16 residues. V shed 6 bases, J shed 5 bases, and the junction held 12 bases outside the gene matches. CDR3 loop: CASILAGGQGAHEQYF. The CDR3 nucleotides read TGTGCCAGCATCCTCGCGGGGGGACAGGGGGCCCACGAGCAGTACTTC.

The chain has TRBV30 and TRBJ2-7, with D perhaps TRBD2 (7 bases). Germline V gene sequence: CDR1 GTSNPN, CDR2 SVGIG (reference sequence). This CDR3 has 12 residues. Trimming shortened V by 1 base and J by 5 bases, and 9 bases separated the two germline ends. CDR3 DNA sequence: TGTGCCTGGAGTGAGGGGGGGAACGAGCAGTACTTC. Its translation is CAWSEGGNEQYF.

The chain combines TRBV9 with TRBJ1-1, with TRBD1 matching 7 bases. The germline V gene has CDR1 SGDLS and CDR2 YYNGEE. J gave up 0 bases and V 3 bases, and 5 bases lay outside the gene matches. The CDR3 has 15 amino acids. The CDR3 nucleotides read TGTGCCAGCAGCGCCACAGGGGCGATGAACACTGAAGCTTTCTTT. Its protein is CASSATGAMNTEAFF.

This clone was seen more than once but under ten times. CDR3 loop: CAIMRGEGGEAFF. The CDR3 DNA is TGTGCCATCATGAGAGGAGAGGGAGGAGAAGCTTTCTTT. The chain carries TRBV10-3 and TRBJ1-1; no clear D. The germline V gene encodes CDR1 ENHRY and CDR2 SYGVKD. Trimming stripped 7 bases from V and 8 bases from J, with 17 bases between. The CDR3 runs 13 residues.

This clone was recorded a few times. This chain connects TRBV7-2 to TRBJ1-1; D remains ambiguous. There are 15 residues in the CDR3. The germline V gene encodes CDR1 SGHTA and CDR2 FQGNSA. V gave up 4 bases and J gave up 1 base, with 13 bases separating them. CDR3 coding DNA: TGTGCCAGCAGCTCCCGACTGGGGAGGAACACTGAAGCTTTCTTT. This encodes CASSSRLGRNTEAFF. Together with reference TRBV7-2 and TRBJ1-1, the CDR3 gives the full variable domain: GAGVSQSPSNKVTEKGKDVELRCDPISGHTALYWYRQSLGQGLEFLIYFQGNSAPDKSGLPSDRFSAERTGGSVSTLTIQRTQQEDSAVYLCASSSRLGRNTEAFFGQGTRLTVV.

This clone was observed a handful of times. The chain joins TRBV29-1 to TRBJ2-1, with D possibly being TRBD1 (6 bases). Germline V CDR1 and CDR2: SQVTM, ANQGSEA. Trimming removed 2 bases from V and 10 bases from J, with 15 bases in between. This CDR3 has 13 amino acids. DNA of the CDR3: TGCAGCGTTGAAACGTTACAGGGCGGCGAGCAGTTCTTC. Translation gives CSVETLQGGEQFF.

The gene calls are TRBV6-5 and TRBJ1-2; 12 bases match TRBD1. The CDR3 loop spans 15 amino acids. Per germline, CDR1 MNHEY and CDR2 SVGAGI. Germline trimming cut 10 bases from V and 2 bases from J; bases unmatched to any gene: 8. CDR3 loop: CATLRDRGQNYGYTF. In DNA form, the CDR3 reads TGTGCCACCCTCCGGGACAGGGGGCAGAACTATGGCTACACCTTC.